This is a list of T cell receptor beta chains from one sample in a study of blood T cell repertoires in COVID-19. Clones were sequenced by immunoSEQ multiplex PCR, and TCRdb holds only the in-frame ones, with some missing. This sample has hundreds of thousands of clones, with 85% to 90% found just once. Sequenced input: PBMCs or T cells enriched from blood (not recorded which). These receptors all come from a man aged 35 to 55 who had recovered from COVID-19. Both conserved end residues are part of each CDR3. A D gene is named only where the DNA matches it firmly. Clone sizes are given selectively: once, few, many, or a class where the clone is expanded.

clone_size	v_call	j_call	d_call	cdr3_nt	cdr3_aa
.	TRBV5-1	TRBJ1-2	.	TGCGCCAGCAGCTTCGAGACAGGACGGACAGACTATGGCTACACCTTC	CASSFETGRTDYGYTF
.	TRBV7-3	TRBJ2-6	.	TGTGCCAGCAGCTTGACAGGATCTGGGGCCAACGTCCTGACTTTC	CASSLTGSGANVLTF
.	TRBV20-1	TRBJ2-3	TRBD2	TGCAGTGCTAGTTTAGTGGGAGGGCCGACAGATACGCAGTATTTT	CSASLVGGPTDTQYF
.	TRBV28	TRBJ1-2	TRBD1	TGTGCCAGCAGTCTCCCGACAGGGATAGATGGCTACACCTTC	CASSLPTGIDGYTF
.	TRBV2	TRBJ2-7	.	TGTGCCAGCAGTGACGGGAATTCCTACGAGCAGTACTTC	CASSDGNSYEQYF
once	TRBV6-1	TRBJ2-7	.	TGTGCCAGCAGTGTTCCATCCGGGGGAGGAAGGCTTATCTACGAGCAGTACTTC	CASSVPSGGGRLIYEQYF
.	TRBV5-1	TRBJ2-1	TRBD1	TGCGCCAGCAGCTTGCAGGACAGGGTGTATGGTGAGCAGTTCTTC	CASSLQDRVYGEQFF
.	TRBV27	TRBJ1-6	.	TGTGCCAGCAGTTTAAACTGGAGGGATTCACCCCTCCACTTT	CASSLNWRDSPLHF
once	TRBV29-1	TRBJ1-3	.	TGCAGCGTTCAGGGCTTCTCTGGAAACACCATATATTTT	CSVQGFSGNTIYF
.	TRBV7-8	TRBJ2-6	.	TGTGCCAGCAGAGAGAAAAGGGGGGGGGCCAACGTCCTGACTTTC	CASREKRGGANVLTF
few	TRBV20-1	TRBJ2-1	.	TGCAGTGCTAGTGGACTATCCCTAACGAGCTCCTACAATGAGCAGTTCTTC	CSASGLSLTSSYNEQFF
once	TRBV7-9	TRBJ2-7	.	TGTGCCAGCAGCTCCCTATACGAGCAGTACTTC	CASSSLYEQYF
once	TRBV18	TRBJ2-7	.	TGTGCCAGCTCACCACAGGAGAGCTACGAGCAGTACTTC	CASSPQESYEQYF
.	TRBV28	TRBJ1-1	.	TGTGCCAGCAGTTTTAGGCAGGAGGGAGGGACTGAAGCTTTCTTT	CASSFRQEGGTEAFF
.	TRBV5-1	TRBJ2-5	.	TGCGCCAGCAGCTTGGCCGGAGAGACCCAGTACTTC	CASSLAGETQYF
once	TRBV19	TRBJ1-2	TRBD1	TGTGCCAGTAGTATAGATGGGACAGGCGGTCCCATCTATGGCTACACCTTC	CASSIDGTGGPIYGYTF
.	TRBV5-4	TRBJ2-3	TRBD1	TGTGCCAGCAGCTTGACAGGGGCAGATACGCAGTATTTT	CASSLTGADTQYF
.	TRBV6-5	TRBJ2-3	TRBD1	TGTGCCAGCAGACCCTCACAGGGGTCAGATACGCAGTATTTT	CASRPSQGSDTQYF
.	TRBV7-3	TRBJ2-1	TRBD1	TGTGCCAGCAGCACGACAGGGTTGGGCAATGAGCAGTTCTTC	CASSTTGLGNEQFF
.	TRBV27	TRBJ2-3	.	TGTGCCAGCAGTTTAGCGGCGGTATACACAGATACGCAGTATTTT	CASSLAAVYTDTQYF
.	TRBV10-3	TRBJ2-7	.	TGTGCCATCAGTCCAGGGAATTCGTACGAGCAGTACTTC	CAISPGNSYEQYF
.	TRBV5-1	TRBJ2-3	.	TGCGCCAGCAGAAATGCCACTAGCACAGATACGCAGTATTTT	CASRNATSTDTQYF
.	TRBV7-9	TRBJ1-3	.	TGTGCCAGCAGCTTAGCGGCCTCTGGAAACACCATATATTTT	CASSLAASGNTIYF
.	TRBV30	TRBJ1-1	.	TGTGCCTGGAGCTCCAACAGAGACACTGAAGCTTTCTTT	CAWSSNRDTEAFF
.	TRBV2	TRBJ2-5	.	TGTGCCAGCTCCCGGGACTTCGGGGAGACCCAGTACTTC	CASSRDFGETQYF
.	TRBV5-1	TRBJ2-2	.	TGCGCCAGCAGCGAACCTACAGGAAACACCGGGGAGCTGTTTTTT	CASSEPTGNTGELFF
.	TRBV27	TRBJ1-2	.	TGTGCCAGCAAAGGGGGTGACAGCTATGGCTACACCTTC	CASKGGDSYGYTF
.	TRBV7-9	TRBJ1-1	.	TGTGCCAGCAGCAGGGGGAGGGACACTGAAGCTTTCTTT	CASSRGRDTEAFF
.	TRBV5-1	TRBJ1-4	TRBD1	TGCGCCAGCAGCAGATGGACAGGGGGAGATGAAAAACTGTTTTTT	CASSRWTGGDEKLFF
.	TRBV28	TRBJ2-3	TRBD2	TGTGCCAGCGGGGGGGTACCGGGCGTAGATACGCAGTATTTT	CASGGVPGVDTQYF
.	TRBV5-1	TRBJ2-7	.	TGCGCCAGCAGCTTGACCCAGGGCCCGTACGAGCAGTACTTC	CASSLTQGPYEQYF
.	TRBV7-2	TRBJ2-3	.	TGTGCCAGCAGTATACTACACACAGATACGCAGTATTTT	CASSILHTDTQYF
.	TRBV4-3	TRBJ1-4	.	TGCGCCAGCAGCCAAGAATCCCCTTCGAGAGGCGAAAAACTGTTTTTT	CASSQESPSRGEKLFF
.	TRBV7-2	TRBJ1-5	.	TGTGCCAGCAGCTTTAGCCCGGGGAGCAATCAGCCCCAGCATTTT	CASSFSPGSNQPQHF
.	TRBV4-2	TRBJ2-1	.	TGTGCCAGCAGCCAAGGAGGGGGATTGGCAGAAACTTACAATGAGCAGTTCTTC	CASSQGGGLAETYNEQFF